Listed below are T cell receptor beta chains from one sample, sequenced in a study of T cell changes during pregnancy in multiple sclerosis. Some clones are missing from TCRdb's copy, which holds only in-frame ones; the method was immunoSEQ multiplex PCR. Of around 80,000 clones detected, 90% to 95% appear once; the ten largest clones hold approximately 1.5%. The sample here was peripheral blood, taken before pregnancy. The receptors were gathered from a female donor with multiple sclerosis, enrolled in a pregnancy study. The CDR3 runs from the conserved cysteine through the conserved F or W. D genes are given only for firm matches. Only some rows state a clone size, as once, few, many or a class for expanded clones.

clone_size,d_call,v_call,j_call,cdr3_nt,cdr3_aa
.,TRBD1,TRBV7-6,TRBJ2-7,TGTGCCAGCAGCTTAGCGGGACAGGGGGCGAGCGAGCAGTACTTC,CASSLAGQGASEQYF
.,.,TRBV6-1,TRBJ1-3,TGTGCCAGCAGGTACTCTGGAAACACCATATATTTT,CASRYSGNTIYF
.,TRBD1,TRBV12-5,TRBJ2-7,TGTGCTAGTGGTTTGAGAACCCCGGGACAGGAGATTGGGGAGCAGTACTTC,CASGLRTPGQEIGEQYF
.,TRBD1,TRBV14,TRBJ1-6,TGTGCCAGCAGCCTCATGAGGACAGGGAATTCACCCCTCCACTTT,CASSLMRTGNSPLHF
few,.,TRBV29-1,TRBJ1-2,TGCAGCGTTGAGGGCAGAACAAACTATGGCTACACCTTC,CSVEGRTNYGYTF
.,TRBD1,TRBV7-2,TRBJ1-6,TGTGCCAGCAGCTTAGGACAGGGGGCACCCCTCCACTTT,CASSLGQGAPLHF
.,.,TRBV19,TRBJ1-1,TGTGCCAGTAGTATTGGGTCCAGGGCCGGGAACACTGAAGCTTTCTTT,CASSIGSRAGNTEAFF
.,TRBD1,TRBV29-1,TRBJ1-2,TGCAGCGTCGACCCCCAGGGGGCGGGCTATGGCTACACCTTC,CSVDPQGAGYGYTF
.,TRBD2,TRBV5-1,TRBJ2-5,TGCGCCAGCAGCTCCGGGACTATACAAGAGACCCAGTACTTC,CASSSGTIQETQYF
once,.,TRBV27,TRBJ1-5,TGTGCCAGCAGTCCCCTGGGGGGGCGCAATCAGCCCCAGCATTTT,CASSPLGGRNQPQHF
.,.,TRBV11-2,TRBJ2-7,TGTGCCAGCAGCCCAATCAGGGGCCCCCGGGTGCAGTACTTC,CASSPIRGPRVQYF
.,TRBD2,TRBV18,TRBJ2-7,TGTGCCAGCTCTCGAAAGCCCCCCGGGACTAGCGGGGGGGCCACGTACGAGCAGTACTTC,CASSRKPPGTSGGATYEQYF
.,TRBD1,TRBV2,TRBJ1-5,TGTGCCAGCAGTTTGACAGGGCTAAGCAATCAGCCCCAGCATTTT,CASSLTGLSNQPQHF
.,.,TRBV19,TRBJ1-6,TGTGCCAGTAGTATTACGGGGAGTAATTCACCCCTCCACTTT,CASSITGSNSPLHF
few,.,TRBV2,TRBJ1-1,TGTGCCAGCAGATGGACTTTTGAAGCTTTCTTT,CASRWTFEAFF
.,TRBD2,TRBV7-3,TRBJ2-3,TGTGCCAGCAGCCCCGCCGGGACTAGCGTTGGCGCAGATACGCAGTATTTT,CASSPAGTSVGADTQYF
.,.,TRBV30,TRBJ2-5,TGTGCCTGGAGTGTAAGGGGGGGGACCCAGTACTTC,CAWSVRGGTQYF
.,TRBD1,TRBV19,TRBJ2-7,TGTGCCAGTAGTATAGAAGGCAGGGGGAACGAGCAGTACTTC,CASSIEGRGNEQYF
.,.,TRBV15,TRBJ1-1,TGTGCCACCAGCAGAGGGACAGCCATGAACACTGAAGCTTTCTTT,CATSRGTAMNTEAFF
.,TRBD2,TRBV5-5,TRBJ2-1,TGTGCCAGCAGCTTCGGTCTAGCGGGGGGGGATGAGCAGTTCTTC,CASSFGLAGGDEQFF
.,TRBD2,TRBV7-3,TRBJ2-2,TGTGCCAGCAGCGCCTGGACTAGCGGGGGGGCCGCGAACACCGGGGAGCTGTTTTTT,CASSAWTSGGAANTGELFF
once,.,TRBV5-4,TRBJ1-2,TGTGCCAGCAGCTTGAGTAGGTCGACAGGATCTGATTATGGCTACACCTTC,CASSLSRSTGSDYGYTF
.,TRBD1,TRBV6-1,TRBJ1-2,TGTGCCAGCAAGAACGACAGGGCCTCATATGGCTACACCTTC,CASKNDRASYGYTF
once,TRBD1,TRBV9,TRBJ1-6,TGTGCCAGCAGCGCGGCCGGGACAGGGCGTTCACCCCTCCACTTT,CASSAAGTGRSPLHF
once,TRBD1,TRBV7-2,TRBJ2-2,TGTGCCAGCAGCGGACAGGGCGGCACCGGGGAGCTGTTTTTT,CASSGQGGTGELFF
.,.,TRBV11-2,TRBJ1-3,TGTGCCAGCAGCTTAGACCGGTCTGGAAACACCATATATTTT,CASSLDRSGNTIYF
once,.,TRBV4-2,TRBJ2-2,TGTGCCAGCAGCCAAGGGGCAGCGAACACCGGGGAGCTGTTTTTT,CASSQGAANTGELFF
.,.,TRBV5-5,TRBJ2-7,TGTGCCAGCAGTTTAGACAGGAGCCGTCTAGAGTACTTC,CASSLDRSRLEYF
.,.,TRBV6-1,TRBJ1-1,TGTGCCAGCAGAGTAGTTGAGGTTGGGACTGAAGCTTTCTTT,CASRVVEVGTEAFF
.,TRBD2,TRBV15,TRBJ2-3,TGTGCCACCAGCCGCAGGACTAGCGGGGAAACAGATACGCAGTATTTT,CATSRRTSGETDTQYF
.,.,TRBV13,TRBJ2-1,TGTGCCAGCAGCTCCCGGGACACCAACAATGAGCAGTTCTTC,CASSSRDTNNEQFF
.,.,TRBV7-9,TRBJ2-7,TGTGCCAGCAGCGCCCCTTTAGCGGATAGCTCCTACGAGCAGTACTTC,CASSAPLADSSYEQYF
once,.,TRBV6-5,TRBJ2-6,TGTGCCAGCAGCACTTCGATCTCTGGGGCCAACGTCCTGACTTTC,CASSTSISGANVLTF
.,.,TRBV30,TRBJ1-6,TGTGCCTGGAGTGTACCAGTCTCACCCCTCCACTTT,CAWSVPVSPLHF
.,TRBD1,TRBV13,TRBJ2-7,TGTGCCAGCAGCTTACCCACGGACAGGGGGCGGGAGCAGTACTTC,CASSLPTDRGREQYF
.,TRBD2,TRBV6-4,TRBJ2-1,TGTGCCAGCAGTGACTCGTTAGCGGGGCCTGGCGAGCAGTTCTTC,CASSDSLAGPGEQFF
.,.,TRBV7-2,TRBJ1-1,TGTGCCAGCAGCTTAGGAAGCGGCCGGTTTAGCAATGAAGCTTTCTTT,CASSLGSGRFSNEAFF
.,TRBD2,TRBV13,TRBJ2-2,TGTGCCAGCAGCTTGGGACTAGCGGGGGGTACCGGGGAGCTGTTTTTT,CASSLGLAGGTGELFF
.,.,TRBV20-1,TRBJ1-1,TGCAGTGCCTTCCGGAACACTGAAGCTTTCTTT,CSAFRNTEAFF
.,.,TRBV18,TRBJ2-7,TGTGCCAGCTCCCTGGCGGAGGTGTCCGAGCAGTACTTC,CASSLAEVSEQYF
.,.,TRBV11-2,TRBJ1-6,TGTGCCAGCAGCCCGAGGGTTGGACAGCTAATCTCCTATAATTCACCCCTCCACTTT,CASSPRVGQLISYNSPLHF
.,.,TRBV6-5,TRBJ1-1,TGTGCCAGCATCCGAATCACTCGACAGGTTGAAGCTTTCTTT,CASIRITRQVEAFF
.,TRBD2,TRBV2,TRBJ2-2,TGTGCCAGCAGTGCTAGCGGAGTTTTGCCCGGGGAGCTGTTTTTT,CASSASGVLPGELFF
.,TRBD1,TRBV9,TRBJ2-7,TGTGCCAGCAGCCTGTCGAGACAGGGGTCCGAGCAGTACTTC,CASSLSRQGSEQYF
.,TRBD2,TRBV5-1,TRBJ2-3,TGCGCCAGCAGCCCCGGACTAGCGGGGAGAGATACGCAGTATTTT,CASSPGLAGRDTQYF